A single sample gave rise to the 20 T cell receptor beta chains below, sequenced in a study of vaccination and CD4 T cells after COVID-19. The treatment here: roughly 11-day PBMC culture with coronavirus spike peptide pools or control peptides (ViraFEST assay). No cognate antigen is known for these TCRs. Sequenced with the Oncomine TCR Beta short-read assay was DNA taken from cultured CD4+ T cells. TCRdb reprocessed the PCR reads via MiXCR and lists one record per CDR3 protein. The sample shows more than 10,000 distinct CDR3 sequences, roughly 70% of them seen only once. The specimen was CD4+ T cells from blood, cultured in vitro. These receptors all stem from a human donor who had recovered from COVID-19.

This clonotype has only one observation. V is TRBV20-1 and J is TRBJ1-1, with D perhaps TRBD1 (5 bases). Between the trimmed V and J ends, which lost 4 bases and 4 bases, there was a span of 22 bases. The germline gives CDR1 DFQATT, CDR2 SNEGSKA (reference sequence). This CDR3 is built from 16 residues. The CDR3 loop reads CSAKMHGRDPATEAFF. The DNA of the CDR3 is TGCAGTGCTAAGATGCACGGTCGGGACCCAGCCACTGAAGCTTTCTTT.

The chain uses TRBV27 and TRBJ2-3; 10 bases fit TRBD2. The CDR3 has 15 amino acids. Germline-derived CDR1 and CDR2 are MNHEY and SMNVEV (reference sequence). Trimming cost V 0 bases and J 5 bases; bases outside gene matches: 2. The CDR3: CASSLSASGRDTQYF. CDR3 nucleotide sequence: TGTGCCAGCAGTTTATCGGCTAGCGGGAGAGATACGCAGTATTTT.

This clonotype occurred once. DNA of the CDR3: TGTGCCAGCAGCTATCTAGCGGGAGGGTTCGACACCGGGGAGCTGTTTTTT. This translates into CASSYLAGGFDTGELFF. The rearrangement uses TRBV7-2 and TRBJ2-2; TRBD2 matches 12 bases. V lost 4 bases, J lost 3 bases, and 6 bases stayed unmatched. The CDR3 runs 17 residues. CDR1 is SGHTA, CDR2 FQGNSA, per germline.

The chain has TRBV7-2 and TRBJ1-5; D is undetermined. Germline loops: CDR1 SGHTA, CDR2 FQGNSA. The V end lost 0 bases, the J end lost 4 bases, and 13 bases lay between the germline ends. CDR3 length: 16 residues. The CDR3 region is CASSLAGPTTNQPQHF. The CDR3 coding sequence is TGTGCCAGCAGCTTAGCAGGCCCAACCACAAATCAGCCCCAGCATTTT.

The chain is built from TRBV19 and TRBJ2-4, with 10 positions matching TRBD1. The V segment lost 1 base and the J segment 6 bases; nucleotides outside the gene matches: 0. The CDR3 has 14 residues. CDR1 and CDR2 (germline): LNHDA, SQIVND (reference sequence). The CDR3 coding sequence is TGTGCCAGTAGTATAGGGGACAGGGGAAACATTCAGTACTTC. It translates to CASSIGDRGNIQYF. The variable domain in full, with the rest retrieved from reference TRBV19 and TRBJ2-4, is DGGITQSPKYLFRKEGQNVTLSCEQNLNHDAMYWYRQDPGQGLRLIYYSQIVNDFQKGDIAEGYSVSREKKESFPLTVTSAQKNPTAFYLCASSIGDRGNIQYFGAGTRLSVL.

This clonotype has just a few counts. The V call is TRBV2, the J call TRBJ2-7; D ambiguous. Germline CDR1 SNHLY, CDR2 FYNNEI. Trimming left V 4 bases short and J 4 bases short, with 8 bases between. The CDR3 runs to 12 residues. CDR3 DNA: TGTGCCAGCAGTGCCTCCCGTTACGAGCAGTACTTC. Translation gives CASSASRYEQYF.

The genes are TRBV27 and TRBJ2-7; 10 bases agree with TRBD2. The CDR3 spans 16 residues. CDR1 and CDR2 (germline): MNHEY, SMNVEV (reference sequence). The junction had 11 bases not matched to a gene; V was cut back by 6 bases and J by 3 bases. This chain's CDR3 is CASSPPGLAGDYEQYF. DNA of the CDR3: TGTGCCAGCAGCCCGCCGGGGCTAGCGGGGGACTACGAGCAGTACTTC.

This chain links TRBV7-2 with TRBJ2-3; D call uncertain. In germline, CDR1 is SGHTA, CDR2 FQGNSA. V gave up 4 bases and J gave up 0 bases, with 11 bases separating them. The CDR3 covers 15 residues. CDR3 sequence reads: CASSSPPPSTDTQYF. DNA of the CDR3: TGTGCCAGCAGCTCACCCCCTCCCAGCACAGATACGCAGTATTTT.

The gene calls are TRBV27 and TRBJ1-1, with 7 bases matching TRBD1. The CDR3 totals 17 residues. Looked up from germline, CDR1 is MNHEY and CDR2 is SMNVEV (reference sequence). V lost 4 bases to trimming and J lost 1 base; unmatched junction nucleotides: 12. The CDR3 nucleotides read TGTGCCAGCAGTTCTTATCGGGACAGAGGAAGGAACACTGAAGCTTTCTTT. Protein sequence: CASSSYRDRGRNTEAFF.

The chain couples TRBV7-6 to TRBJ2-7; a weak D match, TRBD1 (5 bases). Germline-derived CDR1 and CDR2 are SGHVS and FNYEAQ. This CDR3 contains 12 residues. Trimming took off 4 bases at V and 9 bases at J, with 13 bases between the two ends. CDR3 amino acids: CASSSQGLRQYF. In DNA form, the CDR3 reads TGTGCCAGCAGCTCCCAGGGTTTGCGGCAGTACTTC.

This chain links TRBV29-1 with TRBJ2-5, with a tentative D call TRBD2 (5 bases). Germline CDR1 SQVTM, CDR2 ANQGSEA. The length of the CDR3 is 13 residues. V was cut by 3 bases and J by 4 bases, with 12 bases left in between. This CDR3 is CSVERVATETQYF. The DNA for the CDR3 is TGCAGCGTTGAGAGGGTGGCAACAGAGACCCAGTACTTC.

The CDR3 protein is CARSRGPIPRSYNSPLHF. The CDR3 region has the DNA TGTGCCAGAAGCCGGGGACCGATCCCCAGGTCCTATAATTCACCCCTCCACTTT. The chain has TRBV5-3 and TRBJ1-6; tentatively, D is TRBD1 (5 bases). TRBV5-3 counts as an open reading frame of uncertain function. The germline V and J ends were trimmed by 4 bases and 1 base, with 18 bases remaining between them. The CDR3 totals 18 residues.

This clonotype appeared once. The genes are TRBV6-1 and TRBJ2-2; D is perhaps TRBD1 or TRBD2 (6 bases each). CDR1 and CDR2 from the germline V gene are MNHNS and SASEGT. The CDR3 is 14 amino acids. The CDR3: CASGKGEVGGELFF. The CDR3 DNA sequence: TGTGCTAGTGGGAAGGGGGAGGTCGGCGGGGAGCTGTTTTTT.

This chain uses TRBV7-7 with TRBJ2-1, with TRBD2 matching over 12 bases. The germline gives CDR1 SSHAT, CDR2 FNYEAQ (reference sequence). CDR3 length: 13 residues. The CDR3 loop reads CALTSGRWGEQFF. The CDR3, as DNA: TGTGCTCTCACTAGCGGGAGGTGGGGTGAGCAGTTCTTC.

By share of the sample, this clonotype is medium-sized. The rearrangement links TRBV28 to TRBJ1-2; D gene unclear. V lost 4 bases, J lost 1 base, and 13 bases lay in between. This CDR3 spans 15 amino acids. Germline assignment: CDR1 MDHEN and CDR2 SYDVKM. CDR3 sequence: CASSSTTSGNYGYTF. CDR3 coding DNA: TGTGCCAGCAGTTCAACGACCTCCGGTAACTATGGCTACACCTTC.

The chain joins TRBV24-1 to TRBJ1-2; no reliable D call. Deletions cut 3 bases from V and 8 bases from J, with 6 bases between. The CDR3 consists of 11 residues. Germline V gene lookup returns CDR1 KGHDR and CDR2 SFDVKD. The CDR3 loop reads CATSDAGGYTF. DNA for the CDR3: TGTGCCACCAGTGATGCTGGGGGCTACACCTTC.

The V gene is TRBV20-1, the J gene TRBJ1-2, with 10 bases fitting TRBD1. Germline V CDR1 and CDR2: DFQATT, SNEGSKA (reference sequence). This CDR3 contains 13 residues. Losses at the gene ends were 3 bases for V and 4 bases for J; bases not matched to a gene: 2. Here the CDR3 reads CSASRQGAYGYTF. In DNA form, the CDR3 reads TGCAGTGCTAGCAGACAGGGGGCCTATGGCTACACCTTC.

The chain is built from TRBV15 and TRBJ1-5; D may be TRBD1 (6 bases). Trimming stripped 1 base from V and 5 bases from J, with 9 bases between. Germline V gene data show CDR1 as LNHNV and CDR2 as YYDKDF (reference sequence). The CDR3 loop spans 14 amino acids. The CDR3 bases are TGTGCCACCAGCAGAGGTCCAGGGGATCAGCCCCAGCATTTT. Residues: CATSRGPGDQPQHF.

As for this clonotype: One end of the junction varies from germline; a read error may be responsible. V usage is TRBV19 and J usage is TRBJ2-5; 9 nucleotides align to TRBD2. Per germline, CDR1 LNHDA and CDR2 SQIVND (reference sequence). This CDR3 spans 15 amino acids. CDR3 region: CASSIWREGQKTQYF. CDR3 DNA: TGTGCCAGTAGTATATGGCGGGAGGGCCAAAAGACCCAGTACTTC.

The rearrangement uses TRBV27 and TRBJ1-5; D may be TRBD1 (6 bases). Trimming cost V 6 bases and J 6 bases, with 18 bases left between them. Germline loops: CDR1 MNHEY, CDR2 SMNVEV (reference sequence). The CDR3 is 15 residues long. The DNA for the CDR3 is TGTGCCAGCAGAGACCATCTCGCGGGGGCTCAGCCCCAGCATTTT. It yields the protein CASRDHLAGAQPQHF.